This entry is about one T cell receptor beta chain. The record originates from a study of sequential checkpoint blockade in melanoma. Study context: Randomization was 1:1 between first-line nivolumab→ipilimumab and ipilimumab→nivolumab. Maintenance nivolumab came after either treatment sequence.

Stated treatment: randomized to nivolumab then ipilimumab (arm A) or the reverse (arm B). DNA-damaging chemotherapy had not been given to any patient beforehand. Live CD3+CD8+ CD19− CD56− cells were sorted from PBMCs. TCRdb keeps only in-frame clones here, not all; method: immunoSEQ multiplex PCR. This table holds approximately 12,000 clones, 60% to 80% found once. The CDR3 totals 18 residues. With 3 bases clipped from V and 8 bases from J, the junction kept 14 bases outside the gene matches. Looked up from germline, CDR1 is MNHEY and CDR2 is SMNVEV (reference sequence). The TCR comes from a human donor with melanoma. V is TRBV27 and J is TRBJ2-1, with 12 bases lining up with TRBD2. The sample was CD8+ T cells sorted from blood (inferred from file names), taken from a patient given nivolumab and ipilimumab in sequence. The CDR3 DNA sequence: TGTGCCAGCAGTTTTCTAGCGGGAGGGCTTAAAGCGATCGATGAGCAGTTCTTC. It translates to CASSFLAGGLKAIDEQFF.